These 32 T cell receptor beta chains share one sample of origin, sequenced in a study of CD8+CD57+ T cells in acquired aplastic anemia. Genomic DNA served as template for TCR beta VDJ and CDR3 profiling. TCRdb reprocessed the reads via MiXCR and lists one record per CDR3 protein. This sample carries about 150,000 distinct CDR3 sequences, less than 60% of them seen once, and the ten largest clones take about 2.9%. By flow cytometry, patients selected for sequencing had shown an expansion of CD8+CD57+ cells. The specimen sequenced was sorted CD4+, CD8+, or CD8+CD57+ T cells (not recorded which) from PBMCs. These receptor sequences come from a human donor with aplastic anemia.

This clonotype has a count of ten or more. V is TRBV9 and J is TRBJ2-1; perhaps D is TRBD1 or TRBD2 (5 bases each). The V gene lost 1 base and the J gene lost 8 bases, with 10 bases spanning the gap. The CDR3 loop spans 13 amino acids. Germline V gene data show CDR1 as SGDLS and CDR2 as YYNGEE. CDR3 loop: CASSVRGVDEQFF. CDR3 bases: TGTGCCAGCAGCGTAAGAGGGGTGGATGAGCAGTTCTTC.

On this clonotype itself: Relative to the germline gene, one junction end is altered; a read error may explain this. The chain employs TRBV7-7 and TRBJ1-6; D is unclear. This CDR3 is built from 13 residues. CDR1 is SSHAT, CDR2 FNYEAQ, per germline (reference sequence). The CDR3 sequence: CASSLLPNSPLHF. Here the CDR3 DNA reads TGTGCTAGCAGCTTACTCCCGAATTCACCCCTCCACTTT.

The rearrangement links TRBV7-3 to TRBJ2-5; 8 nucleotides line up with TRBD1. V dropped 5 bases and J dropped 3; count of bases not matched to a gene: 2. Germline assignment: CDR1 SGHTA and CDR2 FQGTGA. This CDR3 is 13 amino acids long. CDR3 nucleotide sequence: TGTGCCAGCAGCACAGGGGGTAAAGAGACCCAGTACTTC. The encoded protein is CASSTGGKETQYF.

The chain combines TRBV25-1 with TRBJ2-3, with D perhaps TRBD2 (6 bases). The CDR3 consists of 13 residues. V lost 8 bases and J lost 6, with 15 bases in between. CDR1 and CDR2 (germline): MGHDK, SYGVNS. CDR3 nucleotide sequence: TGTGCCAGCCGCGTGGATGGGGGGGATACGCAGTATTTT. Residues: CASRVDGGDTQYF.

The chain joins TRBV20-1 to TRBJ2-3, with 8 bases matching TRBD2. J gave up 1 base and V 1 base, and 1 base lay outside the gene matches. This CDR3 is 14 amino acids long. CDR1 DFQATT and CDR2 SNEGSKA come from the germline V gene (reference sequence). The CDR3 DNA sequence: TGCAGTGCTAGAGTCGGGGGGGGCACAGATACGCAGTATTTT. This translates into CSARVGGGTDTQYF.

This clonotype occurred once. The rearrangement joins TRBV6-4 to TRBJ2-5; 11 bases match TRBD2. This CDR3 comprises 15 residues. Germline CDR1 reads MRHNA; CDR2 reads SNTAGT. V lost 6 bases and J lost 2; bases outside the gene matches: 5. In DNA form, the CDR3 reads TGTGCCAGCAGCCCGGGACTAGCGGTACAAGAGACCCAGTACTTC. Its translation: CASSPGLAVQETQYF.

The chain combines TRBV2 with TRBJ2-7; D may be TRBD2 (5 bases). There are 15 residues in the CDR3. Deletions cut 2 bases from V and 3 bases from J, with 14 bases between. Germline values: CDR1 SNHLY, CDR2 FYNNEI. The CDR3 sequence: CASSEREGGLYEQYF. In DNA, the CDR3 is TGTGCCAGCAGTGAACGCGAGGGTGGGCTCTACGAGCAGTACTTC.

The chain carries TRBV19 and TRBJ2-7; the D gene could be TRBD1 or TRBD2 (5 bases each). The CDR3 covers 14 residues. The V end was cut by 3 bases, the J end by 6 bases, with 15 bases between. CDR1 is LNHDA and CDR2 is SQIVND in the germline V gene (reference sequence). CDR3 amino acids: CASSISSGSPEQYF. The CDR3 DNA reads as TGTGCCAGTAGTATCTCATCAGGGAGTCCCGAGCAGTACTTC. Based on the CDR3 plus reference TRBV19 and TRBJ2-7, the full variable domain is DGGITQSPKYLFRKEGQNVTLSCEQNLNHDAMYWYRQDPGQGLRLIYYSQIVNDFQKGDIAEGYSVSREKKESFPLTVTSAQKNPTAFYLCASSISSGSPEQYFGPGTRLTVT.

This chain connects TRBV19 to TRBJ1-5; D gene ambiguous. Trimming shortened V by 4 bases and J by 7 bases, and 14 bases separated the two germline ends. The CDR3 loop spans 14 amino acids. CDR1 is LNHDA, CDR2 SQIVND, per germline (reference sequence). CDR3 sequence reads: CASSRMGKGQPQHF. The CDR3, as DNA: TGTGCCAGTAGTAGGATGGGGAAGGGCCAGCCCCAGCATTTT.

V and J are TRBV29-1 and TRBJ1-2; D not resolved. Germline-derived CDR1 and CDR2 are SQVTM and ANQGSEA. V gave up 6 bases and J gave up 5 bases, with 16 bases separating them. CDR3 length: 13 amino acids. DNA for the CDR3: TGCAGCGTAGGGAGCTCAGAATTGTATGGCTACACCTTC. It is translated as CSVGSSELYGYTF.

V gene TRBV2 combines with J gene TRBJ1-4; no definite D call. Germline V gene data show CDR1 as SNHLY and CDR2 as FYNNEI. V lost 7 bases and J 12 bases, leaving 12 bases between the germline ends. The CDR3 has 11 residues. CDR3 sequence reads: CASKVMVELFF. The DNA for the CDR3 is TGTGCCAGCAAGGTGATGGTGGAACTGTTTTTT.

The chain recombines TRBV6-5 with TRBJ1-2; possibly TRBD1 for D (5 bases). The CDR3 consists of 13 residues. Germline V gene lookup returns CDR1 MNHEY and CDR2 SVGAGI. V lost 4 bases and J lost 8, with 14 bases in between. In nucleotides, the CDR3 is TGTGCCAGCAGTTGGGAGGGGCTTGAGGGCTACACCTTC. This codes for CASSWEGLEGYTF.

This clonotype occurred many times. J is TRBJ1-5 and V is TRBV6-2 or TRBV6-3; 9 bases fit TRBD1. J gave up 5 bases and V 2 bases, and 7 bases lay outside the gene matches. The germline CDR1 and CDR2 sequences are MNHEY and SVGEGT. CDR3 length: 16 residues. The CDR3 DNA reads TGTGCCAGCAGTTACGGGACAGGGTGGACTGATCAGCCCCAGCATTTT. It yields the protein CASSYGTGWTDQPQHF.

V and J are TRBV7-2 and TRBJ2-7; D unresolved. V shed 4 bases and J shed 0 bases, with 7 bases lying between them. Germline V CDR1 and CDR2: SGHTA, FQGNSA. The CDR3 extends over 13 amino acids. The CDR3 protein is CASSSSVSYEQYF. The CDR3 nucleotides are TGTGCCAGCAGCTCCAGCGTCTCCTACGAGCAGTACTTC.

The chain employs TRBV10-3 and TRBJ2-7, with TRBD1 identical over 11 bases. The CDR3 extends over 15 amino acids. Germline assignment: CDR1 ENHRY and CDR2 SYGVKD. V shed 10 bases, J shed 6 bases, and the junction held 14 bases outside the gene matches. CDR3 region: CASGFFGTGGFEQYF. As DNA, the CDR3 is TGTGCCAGCGGCTTTTTCGGGACAGGGGGTTTCGAGCAGTACTTC.

At least ten counts were recorded for this clonotype. The V call is TRBV20-1, the J call TRBJ1-1; D might be TRBD1 (5 bases). The CDR3 spans 13 residues. V lost 6 bases and J 3 bases, leaving 14 bases between the germline ends. Germline CDR1 is DFQATT and CDR2 is SNEGSKA (reference sequence). The CDR3 reads CSAGGLGDTEAFF. The CDR3 region has the DNA TGCAGTGCGGGGGGGTTAGGGGACACTGAAGCTTTCTTT.

This chain uses TRBV9 with TRBJ1-1, with TRBD1 identical over 8 bases. Trimming removed 4 bases from V and 11 bases from J; junction bases left unmatched: 10. The CDR3 extends over 13 amino acids. Germline V gene lookup returns CDR1 SGDLS and CDR2 YYNGEE. The chain's CDR3 is CASSHQTGADAFF. The CDR3 region has the DNA TGTGCCAGCAGCCACCAGACAGGGGCAGATGCTTTCTTT.

This clonotype has ten or more counts. The chain uses TRBV19 and TRBJ1-3; 8 bases match TRBD1. V lost 6 bases to trimming and J lost 0 bases; unmatched junction nucleotides: 4. The CDR3 is 15 residues long. Germline loops: CDR1 LNHDA, CDR2 SQIVND (reference sequence). CDR3 nucleotide sequence: TGTGCCAGTAGAGGACAGGGAATCTCTGGAAACACCATATATTTT. Its translation: CASRGQGISGNTIYF.

In this sample, this clonotype turned up many times. The genes are TRBV4-3 and TRBJ1-1; the D gene is possibly TRBD1 (5 bases). This CDR3 has 14 residues. Trimming stripped 2 bases from V and 5 bases from J, with 12 bases between. The germline CDR1 and CDR2 sequences are LGHNA and YSLEER. CDR3 sequence (DNA): TGCGCCAGCAGCCAATGGCAGGGTGTAACTGAAGCTTTCTTT. Translated: CASSQWQGVTEAFF.

As regards this clonotype: The junction shows a germline mismatch at one end, possibly a read error. The rearrangement joins TRBV12-3 or TRBV12-4 to TRBJ2-1, with 8 bases identical to TRBD1. This CDR3 contains 15 residues. CDR3 protein: CASSFRDRRYNEQPF. The CDR3 DNA follows: TGTGCCAGCAGCTTCCGGGACAGGCGCTACAATGAGCAGCCCTTC.

This clonotype was observed a handful of times. V gene TRBV6-1 combines with J gene TRBJ1-1; D uncertain. Germline loops: CDR1 MNHNS, CDR2 SASEGT. The V and J ends lost 5 bases and 1 base respectively, with 14 bases between them. The CDR3 runs to 15 residues. The chain's CDR3 is CASSLSGPANTEAFF. The CDR3 coding sequence is TGTGCCAGCAGTTTATCAGGCCCTGCGAACACTGAAGCTTTCTTT.

The genes are TRBV2 and TRBJ1-2; possibly TRBD1 for D (5 bases). Trimming removed 4 bases from V and 8 bases from J, with 11 bases in between. The CDR3 is 12 amino acids. Germline V gives CDR1 SNHLY, CDR2 FYNNEI. The CDR3 bases are TGTGCCAGCAGTGTTGGGACCGGGGGCTACACCTTC. Encoded protein: CASSVGTGGYTF.

About this clonotype itself: Since no conserved phenylalanine or tryptophan closes the CDR3, a read error is the likely cause. This chain uses TRBV2 with TRBJ1-6; TRBD1 matches 9 bases. There are 15 residues in the CDR3. The V gene's germline CDR1 is SNHLY and CDR2 FYNNEI. Trimming at V came to 3 bases and at J to 6 bases, leaving 3 bases not matched to a gene. CDR3 sequence: CASSDLGQGNSPLHL. DNA of the CDR3: TGTGCCAGCAGTGACTTGGGACAGGGTAATTCACCCCTCCACCTT.

On this clonotype: This may be a read error: a much more frequent sequence differs by one nucleotide. The chain employs TRBV6-1 and TRBJ1-6; no clear D gene. The CDR3 is 14 residues long. Germline V gene lookup returns CDR1 MNHNS and CDR2 SASEGT. V lost 11 bases and J lost 5, with 16 bases in between. CDR3 region: CAGTPLSNNSPLHF. The DNA for the CDR3 is TGTGCCGGCACCCCTTTGAGTAATAATTCACCCCTCCACTTT.

The rearrangement joins TRBV15 to TRBJ2-6, with D possibly matching TRBD2 (6 bases). Germline lookup yields CDR1 LNHNV and CDR2 YYDKDF (reference sequence). This CDR3 comprises 14 residues. V lost 6 bases and J lost 2, with 8 bases in between. CDR3: CATRGGTGANVLTF. For the CDR3, the DNA is TGTGCCACCAGGGGGGGAACTGGGGCCAACGTCCTGACTTTC.

This clonotype appeared many times. The chain couples TRBV7-2 to TRBJ1-4, with a weak D call TRBD1 (5 bases). This CDR3 is built from 14 residues. Trimming took 4 bases from V and 4 from J, leaving 10 bases between them. Germline V lookup: CDR1 SGHTA, CDR2 FQGNSA. CDR3 sequence reads: CASSSDRYNEKLFF. CDR3 DNA sequence: TGTGCCAGCAGCTCTGACAGATATAATGAAAAACTGTTTTTT.

This clonotype was counted ten times or more. The chain uses TRBV12-3 or TRBV12-4 and TRBJ2-2; the match to TRBD1 covers 9 bases. V lost 5 bases to trimming and J lost 5 bases; unmatched junction nucleotides: 6. The CDR3 totals 15 residues. CDR3 DNA: TGTGCCAGCAGTATGACCGGGACAGGGACCGGGGAGCTGTTTTTT. It translates to CASSMTGTGTGELFF.

In its sample, this clonotype was seen many times. The gene calls are TRBV5-4 and TRBJ2-5; a possible D gene is TRBD2 (6 bases). The CDR3 length is 14 residues. Trimming took off 2 bases at V and 5 bases at J, with 13 bases between the two ends. Germline CDR1 reads SGHNT; CDR2 reads YYREEE (reference sequence). The CDR3 here is CASSLGGSKETQYF. As DNA, the CDR3 is TGTGCCAGCAGCTTAGGAGGGTCCAAGGAGACCCAGTACTTC.

This clonotype was observed a handful of times. The chain is built from TRBV12-5 and TRBJ1-5, with D unresolved. The CDR3 covers 14 residues. Trimming removed 4 bases from V and 0 bases from J, with 7 bases in between. Germline CDR1 is LGHNT and CDR2 is FRNRAP. CDR3 DNA sequence: TGTGCTAGTGGTTGGGGTCATAGCAATCAGCCCCAGCATTTT. Its translation: CASGWGHSNQPQHF.

The table lists this clonotype with many counts. The chain recombines TRBV12-3 or TRBV12-4 with TRBJ2-3; 12 bases agree with TRBD2. With V trimmed by 3 bases and J by 6 bases, 7 bases remained unmatched. This CDR3 spans 16 amino acids. In DNA form, the CDR3 reads TGTGCCAGCAGTTTGCTAGCGGGGGGGCTCCGGGATACGCAGTATTTT. Protein: CASSLLAGGLRDTQYF.

The rearrangement links TRBV10-1 to TRBJ2-5, with D possibly being TRBD1 (5 bases). V lost 0 bases to trimming and J lost 3 bases, with 11 bases between them. The CDR3 sequence is 15 residues long. The V gene's germline CDR1 is WNHNN and CDR2 SYGVQD (reference sequence). The CDR3 nucleotides are TGCGCCAGCAGTGAGTCGTCAGGGCTTGAAGAGACCCAGTACTTC. Amino acids: CASSESSGLEETQYF.

This sequence joins TRBV13 and TRBJ1-2, with 7 bases matching TRBD1. V trimming: 0 bases; J trimming: 3 bases; junction bases outside the gene matches: 13. CDR1 and CDR2 from the germline V gene are PRHDT and FYEKMQ (reference sequence). CDR3 length equals 18 residues. CDR3 region: CASSLGRRGVYKDYGYTF. DNA for the CDR3: TGTGCCAGCAGCTTAGGTCGCAGGGGGGTTTATAAGGACTATGGCTACACCTTC.